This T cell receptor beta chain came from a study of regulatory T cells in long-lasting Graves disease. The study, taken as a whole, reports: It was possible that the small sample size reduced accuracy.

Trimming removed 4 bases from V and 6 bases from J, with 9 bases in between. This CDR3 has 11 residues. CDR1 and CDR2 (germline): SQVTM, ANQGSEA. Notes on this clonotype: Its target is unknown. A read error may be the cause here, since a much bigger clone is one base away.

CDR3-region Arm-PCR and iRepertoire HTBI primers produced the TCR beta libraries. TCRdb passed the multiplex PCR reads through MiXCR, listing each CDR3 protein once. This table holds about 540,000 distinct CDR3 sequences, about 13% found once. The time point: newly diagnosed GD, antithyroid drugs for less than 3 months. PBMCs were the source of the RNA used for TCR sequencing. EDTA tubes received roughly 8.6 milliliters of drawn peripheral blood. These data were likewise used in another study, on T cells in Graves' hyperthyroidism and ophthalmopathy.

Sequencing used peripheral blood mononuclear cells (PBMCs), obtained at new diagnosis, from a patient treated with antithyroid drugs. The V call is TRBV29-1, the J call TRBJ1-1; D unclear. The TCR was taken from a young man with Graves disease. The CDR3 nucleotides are TGCAGCGTTGGAAGTGGGGCTGAAGCTTTCTTT. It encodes CSVGSGAEAFF.